A selection of T cell receptor beta chains follows, all from one sample in a study of blood T cells in healthy people across ages. TCRdb reprocessed the 5' RACE reads with MiXCR, giving one entry per CDR3 protein. The profile shows fewer than 700,000 distinct CDR3 sequences, under 55% of them singletons. The sample taken for sequencing was blood. Every receptor here comes from a man aged 80 or over in good health. CDR3s include the opening cysteine and the closing phenylalanine or tryptophan. The order of the fields is clone size, J gene, D gene, V gene, CDR3 protein, CDR3 DNA. D genes are given only for firm matches. Some rows mark clone size as missing; the rest say once, few, many or name a class of expanded clone.

>many|TRBJ2-7|TRBD1|TRBV6-6
CASSYSGGQGYEQYF
TGTGCCAGCAGTTACTCGGGCGGACAGGGGTACGAGCAGTACTTC
>few|TRBJ2-1|TRBD2|TRBV7-2
CASTLSSGSFHEQFF
TGTGCCAGCACCCTCTCTAGCGGGAGTTTCCATGAGCAGTTCTTC
>.|TRBJ2-7|.|TRBV3-1
CASSQIRGEQYF
TGTGCCAGCAGCCAAATCCGGGGAGAGCAGTACTTC
>.|TRBJ2-3|TRBD2|TRBV18
CASPPGTSGRGTDTQYF
TGTGCCAGCCCACCTGGGACTAGCGGGAGAGGCACAGATACGCAGTATTTT
>.|TRBJ2-5|TRBD1|TRBV2
CASSVRTGQETQYF
TGTGCCAGCAGTGTTCGGACAGGGCAAGAGACCCAGTACTTC
>.|TRBJ2-7|.|TRBV5-1
CASSLGGRVGYEQYF
TGCGCCAGCAGCTTGGGTGGCAGGGTTGGGTACGAGCAGTACTTC
>few|TRBJ2-1|TRBD2|TRBV7-3
CASSTPGLGGNEQFF
TGTGCCAGCAGCACTCCGGGACTAGGGGGGAATGAGCAGTTCTTC
>many|TRBJ2-5|TRBD2|TRBV6-6
CASSYRTSQETQYF
TGTGCCAGCAGTTATAGGACTAGCCAAGAGACCCAGTACTTC
>.|TRBJ2-5|.|TRBV2
CASSLVRRNQETQYF
TGTGCCAGCAGTCTGGTACGACGGAACCAAGAGACCCAGTACTTC
>.|TRBJ2-5|.|TRBV3-1
CASSHGVDQEKYF
TGTGCCAGCAGCCATGGGGTGGACCAAGAAAAGTACTTC
>few|TRBJ1-2|.|TRBV5-1
CASSTGTVTSSYTF
TGCGCCAGCAGCACCGGGACGGTCACTTCTAGCTACACCTTC
>few|TRBJ2-1|TRBD2|TRBV24-1
CATSDPSGSGNEQFF
TGTGCCACCAGTGATCCTAGCGGGAGTGGCAATGAGCAGTTCTTC
>.|TRBJ2-2|.|TRBV9
CASSDLDEEGGELFF
TGTGCCAGCAGCGACCTGGACGAGGAAGGCGGGGAGCTGTTTTTT
>once|TRBJ2-7|TRBD1|TRBV19
CASSTTTGSFHYEQYF
TGTGCCAGTAGTACCACGACAGGGTCCTTTCACTACGAGCAGTACTTC
>few|TRBJ2-1|.|TRBV7-2
CASSSGPNNEQFF
TGTGCCAGCAGCTCGGGCCCTAACAATGAGCAGTTCTTC
>.|TRBJ2-3|TRBD2|TRBV5-4
CASSPRHGGDTQYF
TGTGCCAGCAGCCCCCGACACGGGGGGGATACGCAGTATTTT
>.|TRBJ2-3|.|TRBV29-1
CSVEDRSTDTQYF
TGCAGCGTTGAAGACAGAAGCACAGATACGCAGTATTTT
>.|TRBJ2-3|TRBD1|TRBV6-5
CASSSAGTGGTQYF
TGTGCCAGCAGTTCAGCCGGGACAGGGGGTACGCAGTATTTT
>.|TRBJ1-1|TRBD1|TRBV12-3/TRBV12-4
CASSPLRGRRTEAFF
TGTGCCAGCAGTCCCTTAAGGGGGCGACGCACTGAAGCTTTCTTT
>few|TRBJ1-5|.|TRBV2
CASSDRNSNQPQHF
TGTGCCAGCAGTGACAGGAATAGCAATCAGCCCCAGCATTTT
>many|TRBJ2-5|.|TRBV7-2
CASSLGFQETQYF
TGTGCCAGCAGTTTGGGGTTCCAAGAGACCCAGTACTTC
>.|TRBJ2-1|TRBD2|TRBV29-1
CSVRRLREANNEQFF
TGCAGCGTTCGACGTTTGCGGGAGGCGAACAATGAGCAGTTCTTC
>few|TRBJ1-4|.|TRBV6-2/TRBV6-3
CASSDGPPTNEKLFF
TGTGCCAGCAGTGACGGGCCACCAACTAATGAAAAACTGTTTTTT